This TCR beta chain was captured in a study of a mutant IDH1 vaccine in newly diagnosed glioma. With regard to this clone: Antigen unknown.

The table came from immunoSEQ multiplex PCR; TCRdb's copy has only in-frame clones and leaves some out. The sample includes 110,000 or so clones, 85% to 90% of them seen just once. Time point here: week 11, during vaccination. The vaccine gave 300 ug of a 20-mer mutant IDH1 peptide subcutaneously per dose. The length of the CDR3 is 12 residues. In germline, CDR1 is MDHEN, CDR2 SYDVKM. V was cut by 7 bases and J by 8 bases, with 11 bases left in between. Sequenced material: PBMCs, taken from a glioma patient whose treatment included an IDH1 peptide vaccine. The origin of this receptor is a woman in her 50s with glioma. The chain uses TRBV28 and TRBJ1-4; D gene unclear. The CDR3 is CASKGSAEKLFF. DNA for the CDR3: TGTGCCAGCAAAGGGAGTGCCGAAAAACTGTTTTTT.